This T cell receptor beta chain originates from a study of Ad26.COV2.S vaccination and SARS-CoV-2 variants. Study background: The donor was enrolled in the Ad26.COV2.S arm of the COV1001 trial. Study conclusions and caveats: Analyses that measured TCR breadth and depth may have underestimated total T cell responses. The breadth of spike-specific CD8+ and CD4+ T cell responses after vaccination was reportedly substantial.

Notes on this clone: Its antigen is as yet unknown.

V lost 4 bases, J lost 5 bases, and 6 bases stayed unmatched. The germline CDR1 and CDR2 sequences are KGHSH and LQKENI. This CDR3 contains 14 residues. The repertoire was sequenced with immunoSEQ multiplex PCR; TCRdb's copy has only in-frame clones and lacks some. The sample shows approximately 340,000 clones, 85% of them seen only once. Regarding treatment: roughly 20 received Ad26.COV2.S at low or high dose, single or two shots; 5 received placebo; per-sample allocation not given. Each sample was drawn 63 days after the first injection (of vaccine or placebo). The study used a vaccine consisting of an Ad26 vector that expressed Wuhan-strain SARS-CoV-2 spike.

The source material was peripheral blood, sampled in a trial of Ad26.COV2.S vaccine versus placebo. The TCR sequence derives from a person aged 18-65 years who received the Ad26.COV2.S COVID-19 vaccine or a placebo. The rearrangement links TRBV18 to TRBJ1-2, with TRBD1 matching over 8 bases. This CDR3 is CASSQTGEKYGYTF. CDR3 bases: TGTGCCAGCTCACAGACAGGGGAGAAATATGGCTACACCTTC. The full variable domain, rest sourced from reference TRBV18 and TRBJ1-2, is NAGVMQNPRHLVRRRGQEARLRCSPMKGHSHVYWYRQLPEEGLKFMVYLQKENIIDESGMPKERFSAEFPKEGPSILRIQQVVRGDSAAYFCASSQTGEKYGYTFGSGTRLTVV.